This TCR beta chain appears in the sequencing data of a study of beta chain features in type 1 diabetes. Notes on the study in general: Type 1 diabetes patients had moderately but significantly shorter TCRB CDR3s in all four CD4+ subsets. PCR might show a preference for shorter templates, equally across patients and controls.

CDR1 SGHTA and CDR2 FQGNSA come from the germline V gene. The CDR3 totals 16 residues. The trim removed 1 base at V and 4 bases at J, leaving 3 bases unmatched. Every isolated RNA sample was fully reverse transcribed, so sequencing captured expressed TCRB transcripts. The average read count of naive, central memory and regulatory T cell samples was 3 million to 4 million. The repertoire was sequenced with immunoSEQ multiplex PCR; TCRdb's copy has only in-frame clones and lacks some. The sample lists some 360,000 clones; roughly 21% were seen once. This clone was seen more than once but under ten times. What it binds is not known.

The chain uses TRBV7-2 and TRBJ2-1; 11 nucleotides match TRBD2. Sequenced input: naive CD4+ T cells from blood. This receptor was identified in a woman between 18 and 29 years old in good health. CDR3 nucleotides: TGTGCCAGCAGCTTAGTTGGGACTAGCGGTTACAATGAGCAGTTCTTC. Translating it yields CASSLVGTSGYNEQFF.